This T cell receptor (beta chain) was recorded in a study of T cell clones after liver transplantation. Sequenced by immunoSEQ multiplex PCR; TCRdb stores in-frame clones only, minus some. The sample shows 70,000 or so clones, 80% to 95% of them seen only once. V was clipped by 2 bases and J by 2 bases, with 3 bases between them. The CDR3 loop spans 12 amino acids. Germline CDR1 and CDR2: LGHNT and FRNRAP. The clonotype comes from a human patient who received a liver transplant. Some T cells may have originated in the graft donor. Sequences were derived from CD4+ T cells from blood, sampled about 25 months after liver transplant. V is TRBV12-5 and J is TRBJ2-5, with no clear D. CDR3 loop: CASGLLQETQYF. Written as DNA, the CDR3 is TGTGCTAGTGGTTTGCTACAAGAGACCCAGTACTTC.